Presented here are 6 T cell receptor beta chains from one specimen sequenced in a study of Tregs in tolerant kidney transplant recipients. Recipients received nonmyeloablative bone marrow transplants from related graft donors, with transient mixed chimerism. Profiled with immunoSEQ multiplex PCR; TCRdb holds only in-frame clones, not every one. The data contain about 50,000 clones, 89% of them singletons. The specimen was CD8+ T cells from blood (PBMCs), collected 12 months after the transplant. The source is a human patient who received a combined kidney and bone marrow transplant. Part of the T cells may come from the graft donor.

The CDR3 nucleotides are TGTGCCAGCAACCCCGTCGGGGGCACAGATACGCAGTATTTT. This codes for CASNPVGGTDTQYF. The chain recombines TRBV27 with TRBJ2-3; D perhaps matches TRBD2 (5 bases). Germline values: CDR1 MNHEY, CDR2 SMNVEV (reference sequence). Trimming shortened V by 7 bases and J by 1 base, and 12 bases separated the two germline ends. The CDR3 is 14 amino acids.

This clone was recorded once. The chain joins TRBV4-1 to TRBJ1-1, with no clear D. CDR1 and CDR2 from the germline V gene are MGHRA and YSYEKL. The ends were cut back, 3 bases at V and 11 bases at J, with 22 bases in the middle. The CDR3 is 15 residues long. The CDR3 spells CASSHPSGFADEAFF. The CDR3 DNA reads as TGCGCCAGCAGCCACCCCTCGGGATTTGCCGATGAGGCTTTCTTT.

J is TRBJ2-1 and V is TRBV4-2; possibly TRBD2 for D (7 bases). The CDR3 covers 14 residues. V was pared by 5 bases and J by 6 bases, with 14 bases between. In germline, CDR1 is LGHNA, CDR2 YNFKEQ. The CDR3 DNA is TGTGCCAGCAGCGGTAGCCGGGGGGCCAATGAGCAGTTCTTC. This gives the protein CASSGSRGANEQFF.

J is TRBJ1-1 and V is TRBV9; 7 bases align to TRBD1. V lost 5 bases to trimming and J lost 0 bases; unmatched junction nucleotides: 4. CDR3 length: 14 amino acids. Germline values: CDR1 SGDLS, CDR2 YYNGEE. The CDR3 protein is CASSQGVMNTEAFF. CDR3 nucleotides: TGTGCCAGCAGTCAGGGGGTCATGAACACTGAAGCTTTCTTT.

The chain couples TRBV5-4 to TRBJ2-2; TRBD2 matches at 9 bases. V was clipped by 1 base and J by 5 bases; unmatched bases: 9. Germline assignment: CDR1 SGHNT and CDR2 YYREEE (reference sequence). The CDR3 extends over 17 amino acids. CDR3 amino acids: CASSLSSGRKRTGELFF. The CDR3 DNA sequence: TGTGCCAGCAGCTTGAGTAGCGGGAGAAAGCGAACCGGGGAGCTGTTTTTT.

The chain joins TRBV2 to TRBJ1-5; 9 bases fit TRBD1. Trimming at V came to 6 bases and at J to 0 bases, leaving 6 bases not matched to a gene. There are 16 residues in the CDR3. CDR1 is SNHLY, CDR2 FYNNEI, per germline. The CDR3, as DNA: TGTGCCAGCAGGGACAGGGGACCCTATAGCAATCAGCCCCAGCATTTT. Its protein is CASRDRGPYSNQPQHF.